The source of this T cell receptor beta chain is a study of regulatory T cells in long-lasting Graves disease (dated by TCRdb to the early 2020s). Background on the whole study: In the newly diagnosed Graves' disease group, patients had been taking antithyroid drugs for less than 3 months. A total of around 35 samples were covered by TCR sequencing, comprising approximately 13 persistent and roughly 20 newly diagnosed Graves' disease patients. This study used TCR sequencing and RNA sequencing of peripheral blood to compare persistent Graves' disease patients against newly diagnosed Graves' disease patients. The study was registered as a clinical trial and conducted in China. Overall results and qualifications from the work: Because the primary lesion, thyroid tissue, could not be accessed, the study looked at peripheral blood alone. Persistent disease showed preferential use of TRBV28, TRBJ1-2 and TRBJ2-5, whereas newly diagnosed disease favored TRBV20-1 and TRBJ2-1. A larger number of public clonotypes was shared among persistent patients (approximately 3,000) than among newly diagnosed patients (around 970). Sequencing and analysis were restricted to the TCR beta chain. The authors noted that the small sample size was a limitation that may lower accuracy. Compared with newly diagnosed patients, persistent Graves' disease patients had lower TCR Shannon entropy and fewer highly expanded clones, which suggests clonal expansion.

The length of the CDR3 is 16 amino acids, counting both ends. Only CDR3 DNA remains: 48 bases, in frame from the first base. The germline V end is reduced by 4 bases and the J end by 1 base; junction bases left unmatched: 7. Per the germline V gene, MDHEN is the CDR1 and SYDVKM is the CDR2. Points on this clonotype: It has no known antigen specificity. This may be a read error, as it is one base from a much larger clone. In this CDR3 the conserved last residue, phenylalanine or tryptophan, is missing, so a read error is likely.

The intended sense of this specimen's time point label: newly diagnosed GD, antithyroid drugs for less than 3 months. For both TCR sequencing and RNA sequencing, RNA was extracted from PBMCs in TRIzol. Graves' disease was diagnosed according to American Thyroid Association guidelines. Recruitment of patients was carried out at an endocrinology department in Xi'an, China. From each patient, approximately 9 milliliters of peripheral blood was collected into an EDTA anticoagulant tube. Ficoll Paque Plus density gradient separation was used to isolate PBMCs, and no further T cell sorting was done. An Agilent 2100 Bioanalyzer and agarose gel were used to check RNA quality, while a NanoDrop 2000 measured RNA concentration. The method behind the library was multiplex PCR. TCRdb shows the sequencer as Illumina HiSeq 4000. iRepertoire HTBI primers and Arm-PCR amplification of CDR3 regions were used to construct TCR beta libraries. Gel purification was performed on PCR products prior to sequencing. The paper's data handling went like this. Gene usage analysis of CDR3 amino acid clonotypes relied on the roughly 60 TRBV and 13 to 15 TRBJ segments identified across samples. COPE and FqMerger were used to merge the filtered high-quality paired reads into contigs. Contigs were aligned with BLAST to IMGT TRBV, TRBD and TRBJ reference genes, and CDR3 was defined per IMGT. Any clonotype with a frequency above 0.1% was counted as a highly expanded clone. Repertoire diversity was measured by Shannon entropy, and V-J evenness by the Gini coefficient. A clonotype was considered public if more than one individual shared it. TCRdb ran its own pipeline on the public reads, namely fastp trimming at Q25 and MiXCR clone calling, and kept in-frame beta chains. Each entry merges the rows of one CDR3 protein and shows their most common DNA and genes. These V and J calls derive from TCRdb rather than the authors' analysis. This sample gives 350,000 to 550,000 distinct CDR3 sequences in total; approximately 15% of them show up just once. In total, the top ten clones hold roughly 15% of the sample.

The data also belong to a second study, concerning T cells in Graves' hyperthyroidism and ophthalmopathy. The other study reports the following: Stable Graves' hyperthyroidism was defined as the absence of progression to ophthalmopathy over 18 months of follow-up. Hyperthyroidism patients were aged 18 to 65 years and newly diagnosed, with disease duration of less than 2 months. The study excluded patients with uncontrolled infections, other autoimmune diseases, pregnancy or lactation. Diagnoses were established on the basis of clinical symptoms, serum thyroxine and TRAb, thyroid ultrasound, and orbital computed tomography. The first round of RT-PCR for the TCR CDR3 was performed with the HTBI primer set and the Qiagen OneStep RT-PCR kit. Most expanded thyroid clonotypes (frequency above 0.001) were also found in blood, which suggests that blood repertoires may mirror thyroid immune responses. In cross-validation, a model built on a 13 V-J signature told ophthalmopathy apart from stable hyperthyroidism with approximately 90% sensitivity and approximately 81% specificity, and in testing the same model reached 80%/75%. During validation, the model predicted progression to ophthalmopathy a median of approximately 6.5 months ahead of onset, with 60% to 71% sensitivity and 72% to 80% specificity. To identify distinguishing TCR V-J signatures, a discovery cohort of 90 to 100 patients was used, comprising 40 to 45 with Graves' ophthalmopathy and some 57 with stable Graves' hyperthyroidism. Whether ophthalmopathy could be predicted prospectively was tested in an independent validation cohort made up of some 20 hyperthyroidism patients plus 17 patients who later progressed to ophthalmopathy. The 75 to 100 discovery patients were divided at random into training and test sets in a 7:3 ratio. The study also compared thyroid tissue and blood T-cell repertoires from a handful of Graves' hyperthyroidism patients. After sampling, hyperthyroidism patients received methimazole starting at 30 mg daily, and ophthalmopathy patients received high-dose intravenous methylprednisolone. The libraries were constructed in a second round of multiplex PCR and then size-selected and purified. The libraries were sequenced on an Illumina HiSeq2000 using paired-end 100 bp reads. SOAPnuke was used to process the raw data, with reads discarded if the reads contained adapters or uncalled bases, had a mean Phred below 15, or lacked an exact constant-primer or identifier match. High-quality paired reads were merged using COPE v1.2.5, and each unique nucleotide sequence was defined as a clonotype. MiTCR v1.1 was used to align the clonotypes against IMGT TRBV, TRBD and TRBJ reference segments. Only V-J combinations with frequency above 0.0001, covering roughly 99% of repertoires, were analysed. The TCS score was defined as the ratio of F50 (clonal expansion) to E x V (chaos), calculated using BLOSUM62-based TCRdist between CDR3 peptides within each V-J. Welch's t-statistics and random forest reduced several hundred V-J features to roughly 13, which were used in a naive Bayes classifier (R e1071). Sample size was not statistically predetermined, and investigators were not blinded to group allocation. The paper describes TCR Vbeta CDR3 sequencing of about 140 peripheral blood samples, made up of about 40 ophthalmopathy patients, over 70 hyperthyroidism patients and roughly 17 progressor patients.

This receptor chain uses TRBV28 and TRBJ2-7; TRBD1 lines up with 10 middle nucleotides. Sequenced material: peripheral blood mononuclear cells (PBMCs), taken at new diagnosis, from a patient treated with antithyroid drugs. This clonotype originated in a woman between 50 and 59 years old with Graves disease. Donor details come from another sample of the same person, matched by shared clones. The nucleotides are TGTGCCAGCAGTTCAACTGACAGGGGGCTGTCCTACGAGCAGTACCTC. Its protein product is CASSSTDRGLSYEQYL.